The 25 T cell receptor beta chains presented below share a single source sample, sequenced in a study of blood T cell repertoires in COVID-19 (dated by TCRdb to 2018 to 2021). The library was built by means of the immunoSEQ multiplex PCR assay. Held by TCRdb, this immuneACCESS table contains in-frame sequences only and omits some clones. Under half of the omission traces to an unresolved V gene where checked; the cause of the rest is unknown. This sample comprises fewer than 300,000 clones, about 88% of them detected only once. The biggest ten clones account for about 1% of the sample. Material for sequencing was peripheral blood. These receptors all stem from a middle-aged woman who had recovered from COVID-19.

The J gene is TRBJ1-3, the V gene TRBV30; perhaps TRBD1 as D (6 bases). The CDR3 covers 14 residues. V gave up 5 bases and J gave up 4 bases, with 15 bases separating them. Per the germline V gene, CDR1 is GTSNPN and CDR2 is SVGIG (reference sequence). In nucleotides, the CDR3 is TGTGCCTGGGGTTCCGGACAGCTCGGAAACACCATATATTTT. It specifies CAWGSGQLGNTIYF. Drawing the rest from reference TRBV30 and TRBJ1-3, the complete variable domain is SQTIHQWPATLVQPVGSPLSLECTVEGTSNPNLYWYRQAAGRGLQLLFYSVGIGQISSEVPQNLSASRPQDRQFILSSKKLLLSDSGFYLCAWGSGQLGNTIYFGEGSWLTVV.

This CDR3 is CASSPWGDPTSTDTQYF. CDR3 sequence (DNA): TGCGCCAGCAGCCCCTGGGGGGACCCTACTAGCACAGATACGCAGTATTTT. The chain has TRBV5-1 and TRBJ2-3; TRBD2 is a possible D gene (6 bases). The CDR3 spans 17 residues. The V gene's germline CDR1 is SGHRS and CDR2 YFSETQ. Deletions cut 4 bases from V and 0 bases from J, with 18 bases between.

This sequence joins TRBV10-1 and TRBJ1-1; D possibly corresponds to TRBD1 (5 bases). This CDR3 region has 12 residues. CDR1 and CDR2 (germline): WNHNN, SYGVQD (reference sequence). Trimming pared 8 bases from V and 4 bases from J, leaving 11 bases between. CDR3 sequence (DNA): TGCGCCAGCGGTCAGGGTCGCACTGAAGCTTTCTTT. It codes for CASGQGRTEAFF.

This clone showed up just a few times. In the same sample, other DNA sequences code for this CDR3. CDR3 DNA sequence: TGCAGCGTTGTGACCGGGACAGGGGGGACTGAAGCTTTCTTT. This sequence encodes CSVVTGTGGTEAFF. J is TRBJ1-1 and V is TRBV29-1, with 11 nucleotides matching TRBD1. CDR3 length: 14 amino acids. V trimming: 4 bases; J trimming: 5 bases; junction bases outside the gene matches: 6. From germline, CDR1 is SQVTM and CDR2 ANQGSEA. Combining the CDR3 with reference TRBV29-1 and TRBJ1-1 gives the whole variable domain SAVISQKPSRDICQRGTSLTIQCQVDSQVTMMFWYRQQPGQSLTLIATANQGSEATYESGFVIDKFPISRPNLTFSTLTVSNMSPEDSSIYLCSVVTGTGGTEAFFGQGTRLTVV.

The chain has TRBV11-2 and TRBJ2-3; D gene unclear. The CDR3 is 11 amino acids. The V gene's germline CDR1 is SGHAT and CDR2 FQNNGV. The V end was cut by 10 bases, the J end by 3 bases, with 8 bases between. The CDR3 loop reads CATRATDTQYF. Here the CDR3 DNA reads TGTGCCACCAGAGCGACAGATACGCAGTATTTT.

This clone was counted only a few times. The chain links TRBV14 to TRBJ1-1; unclear D gene. The CDR3 totals 13 residues. Germline V gene data show CDR1 as SGHDN and CDR2 as FVKESK. The V gene lost 5 bases and the J gene lost 5 bases, with 12 bases spanning the gap. The CDR3 sequence is CASSSEEWTEAFF. The DNA for the CDR3 is TGTGCCAGCAGCTCAGAGGAGTGGACTGAAGCTTTCTTT.

This clone was counted a single time. V usage is TRBV28 and J usage is TRBJ2-5, with TRBD1 matching over 7 bases. V lost 5 bases, J lost 1 base, and 7 bases stayed unmatched. Germline V CDR1 and CDR2: MDHEN, SYDVKM. CDR3 length: 15 amino acids. CDR3 in DNA: TGTGCCAGCAGTGCACAGGGGCCAGCCCAAGAGACCCAGTACTTC. Amino acid sequence: CASSAQGPAQETQYF.

The genes are TRBV18 and TRBJ2-1; the match to TRBD2 covers 8 bases. Trimming at V came to 4 bases and at J to 4 bases, leaving 9 bases not matched to a gene. Germline V gene lookup returns CDR1 KGHSH and CDR2 LQKENI. The CDR3 sequence is 16 residues long. The CDR3 DNA sequence: TGTGCCAGCTCACTTGCCCTAGCGGGTGCTTACAATGAGCAGTTCTTC. Protein sequence: CASSLALAGAYNEQFF. Based on the CDR3 plus reference TRBV18 and TRBJ2-1, the full variable domain is NAGVMQNPRHLVRRRGQEARLRCSPMKGHSHVYWYRQLPEEGLKFMVYLQKENIIDESGMPKERFSAEFPKEGPSILRIQQVVRGDSAAYFCASSLALAGAYNEQFFGPGTRLTVL.

The CDR3 region is CASSYSQGAYEQYF. Written as DNA, the CDR3 is TGTGCCAGCAGTTACTCCCAAGGGGCCTACGAGCAGTACTTC. This chain links TRBV6-2 or TRBV6-3 with TRBJ2-7; tentatively, D is TRBD1 (5 bases). The CDR3 spans 14 residues. CDR1 is MNHEY and CDR2 is SVGEGT in the germline V gene. With 0 bases removed from V and 2 bases from J, the gap between germline ends came to 8 bases.

This chain joins TRBV25-1 and TRBJ2-1, with D possibly TRBD2 on 6 matching bases. Germline V CDR1 and CDR2: MGHDK, SYGVNS. The length of the CDR3 is 12 residues. Trimming took off 6 bases at V and 7 bases at J, with 10 bases between the two ends. CDR3: CASSEGGNEQFF. The CDR3 nucleotides are TGTGCCAGCAGCGAAGGAGGGAATGAGCAGTTCTTC.

This clone occurred once. The chain employs TRBV5-1 and TRBJ2-7; the match to TRBD2 covers 14 bases. The CDR3 loop spans 18 amino acids. With 4 bases clipped from V and 1 base from J, the junction kept 10 bases outside the gene matches. Germline V gives CDR1 SGHRS, CDR2 YFSETQ. The CDR3 sequence is CASSPLLRTSGRSYEQYF. The CDR3 region has the DNA TGCGCCAGCAGCCCACTCCTTCGGACTAGCGGGAGGTCCTACGAGCAGTACTTC.

The chain couples TRBV5-1 to TRBJ1-4; no clear D gene. This CDR3 is 15 amino acids long. The V and J ends lost 6 bases and 13 bases respectively, with 25 bases between them. CDR1 SGHRS and CDR2 YFSETQ come from the germline V gene. CDR3 bases: TGCGCCAGCAAGGCCGGACTCCGTTCCATGAACGTACTGTTTTTT. It specifies CASKAGLRSMNVLFF.

CDR3 protein: CASGLGHRSGANVLTF. The CDR3 DNA reads as TGCGCCAGCGGCCTGGGACACCGCTCTGGGGCCAACGTCCTGACTTTC. The gene calls are TRBV5-1 and TRBJ2-6, with D perhaps matching TRBD1 (6 bases). Per the germline V gene, CDR1 is SGHRS and CDR2 is YFSETQ. The ends were cut back, 7 bases at V and 0 bases at J, with 14 bases in the middle. The CDR3 covers 16 residues.

This chain connects TRBV11-2 to TRBJ2-1; 12 positions match TRBD2. The CDR3 totals 16 residues. Germline assignment: CDR1 SGHAT and CDR2 FQNNGV. V gave up 5 bases and J gave up 7 bases; unmatched junction bases: 9. The CDR3 here is CASSPRLAGEENEQFF. As DNA, the CDR3 is TGTGCCAGCAGCCCAAGACTAGCGGGAGAGGAGAATGAGCAGTTCTTC.

The rearrangement joins TRBV28 to TRBJ1-1, with D uncertain. V lost 3 bases and J 7 bases, leaving 15 bases between the germline ends. The germline V gene has CDR1 MDHEN and CDR2 SYDVKM. This CDR3 is built from 14 residues. The CDR3 loop is CASSFAAARFEAFF. CDR3 sequence (DNA): TGTGCCAGCAGTTTCGCGGCCGCCAGATTTGAAGCTTTCTTT.

The CDR3 sequence: CASSDSGGPPYGYTF. The CDR3 nucleotides are TGTGCCAGCAGTGACTCAGGGGGCCCACCTTATGGCTACACCTTC. The rearrangement joins TRBV6-4 to TRBJ1-2; 7 positions agree with TRBD1. Germline-derived CDR1 and CDR2 are MRHNA and SNTAGT. The CDR3 totals 15 residues. Losses at the gene ends were 0 bases for V and 5 bases for J; bases not matched to a gene: 6.

This rearrangement joins TRBV7-8 to TRBJ1-1; D is uncertain. The ends were cut back, 1 base at V and 4 bases at J, with 7 bases in the middle. The CDR3 runs to 13 residues. Looked up from germline, CDR1 is SGHVS and CDR2 is FQNEAQ. The CDR3 sequence: CASSLGAPTEAFF. The CDR3, as DNA: TGTGCCAGCAGCTTAGGGGCCCCCACTGAAGCTTTCTTT.

This sequence joins TRBV5-8 and TRBJ1-2; maybe TRBD1 (6 bases). The V gene's germline CDR1 is SGHTS and CDR2 YDEGEE. CDR3 length equals 13 residues. Deletions cut 6 bases from V and 4 bases from J, with 13 bases between. The CDR3: CASTRQATYGYTF. The CDR3 DNA is TGTGCCAGCACCCGACAGGCCACCTATGGCTACACCTTC.

This clone appeared once. The genes are TRBV24-1 and TRBJ2-1, with D uncertain. V was clipped by 4 bases and J by 2 bases, with 8 bases between them. The CDR3 loop spans 14 amino acids. The germline gives CDR1 KGHDR, CDR2 SFDVKD. The CDR3 DNA is TGTGCCACCAGTGACCCCAGGCCCTACAATGAGCAGTTCTTC. Protein: CATSDPRPYNEQFF.

The genes are TRBV5-8 and TRBJ1-1, with D unresolved. This CDR3 comprises 12 residues. V was pared by 4 bases and J by 1 base, with 5 bases between. Germline V gene sequence: CDR1 SGHTS, CDR2 YDEGEE. The DNA of the CDR3 is TGTGCCAGCAGCCTGTGGAACACTGAAGCTTTCTTT. It yields the protein CASSLWNTEAFF.

The J gene is TRBJ1-2, the V gene TRBV24-1; D is unresolved. CDR1 and CDR2 from the germline V gene are KGHDR and SFDVKD. The V gene lost 7 bases and the J gene lost 5 bases, with 13 bases spanning the gap. This CDR3 spans 13 amino acids. CDR3 region: CATSGRPSYGYTF. The CDR3 coding sequence is TGTGCCACCAGCGGCAGGCCATCATATGGCTACACCTTC.

The chain uses TRBV9 and TRBJ1-3, with 9 bases lining up with TRBD1. The V segment lost 3 bases and the J segment 0 bases; nucleotides outside the gene matches: 7. This CDR3 is built from 17 residues. The germline gives CDR1 SGDLS, CDR2 YYNGEE. For the CDR3, the DNA is TGTGCCAGCAGCGCCCCCGGGACAGGGAGCTCTGGAAACACCATATATTTT. Protein: CASSAPGTGSSGNTIYF.

This clone occurred a few times. The chain combines TRBV6-5 with TRBJ1-5; 7 bases match TRBD1. Trimming removed 6 bases from V and 0 bases from J; junction bases left unmatched: 5. From germline, CDR1 is MNHEY and CDR2 SVGAGI. The CDR3 loop spans 15 amino acids. CDR3 bases: TGTGCCAGCAGCCACGACAGGGATAGCAATCAGCCCCAGCATTTT. It is translated as CASSHDRDSNQPQHF.

The chain combines TRBV7-9 with TRBJ1-3; TRBD1 might be the D (5 bases). Trimming left V 1 base short and J 9 bases short, with 10 bases between. Germline CDR1 is SEHNR and CDR2 is FQNEAQ (reference sequence). This CDR3 region has 13 residues. The CDR3 spells CASSLGREGTIYF. In DNA, the CDR3 is TGTGCCAGCAGCTTAGGCAGGGAAGGCACCATATATTTT.

V gene TRBV7-2 combines with J gene TRBJ1-2; D ambiguous. The CDR3 is 11 residues long. CDR1 and CDR2 from the germline V gene are SGHTA and FQGNSA. V gave up 6 bases and J gave up 7 bases, with 9 bases separating them. The CDR3: CASRAVGGYTF. CDR3 DNA: TGTGCCAGCAGAGCGGTTGGTGGCTACACCTTC.